These 22 T cell receptor beta chains came from one sample sequenced in a study of PD-1 blockade in classical Hodgkin lymphoma. Produced via immunoSEQ multiplex PCR; TCRdb's table is partial and in-frame only. The sample consists of around 30,000 clones, around nine tenths of them appearing once. Sample time point: cycle 4 day 1 (C4D1), after 6 weeks of nivolumab. Following autologous stem cell transplantation, relapse occurred in every patient, and exposure to brentuximab vedotin varied. Starting with thawed PBMCs, CD4+ T cells were purified by magnetic negative selection. Sequenced material: CD4+ T cells from blood, taken before the fourth cycle of nivolumab. These receptors originate from a human donor with classical Hodgkin lymphoma.

The CDR3 reads CASSEGPWRTYEQYF. The CDR3 nucleotides are TGTGCCAGCAGTGAAGGGCCCTGGAGGACCTACGAGCAGTACTTC. V and J are TRBV6-1 and TRBJ2-7, with a possible D match to TRBD2 (5 bases). V dropped 1 base and J dropped 2 bases, with 12 bases sitting between them. CDR3 length: 15 residues. CDR1 MNHNS and CDR2 SASEGT come from the germline V gene.

V gene TRBV19 combines with J gene TRBJ1-1; a weak D match, TRBD1 (5 bases). The germline V gene has CDR1 LNHDA and CDR2 SQIVND (reference sequence). Between the trimmed V and J ends, which lost 2 bases and 6 bases, there was a span of 16 bases. The CDR3 runs 15 residues. The CDR3, as DNA: TGTGCCAGTAGTATACGTCTGGGGGTCAACGCTGAAGCTTTCTTT. It specifies CASSIRLGVNAEAFF.

V usage is TRBV28 and J usage is TRBJ2-2, with TRBD2 matching 10 bases. Germline V CDR1 and CDR2: MDHEN, SYDVKM. The CDR3 consists of 16 residues. V shed 10 bases and J 5 bases; nucleotides not matched to a gene: 13. The CDR3 spells CATNPLAGGGTGELFF. DNA for the CDR3: TGTGCCACAAACCCATTAGCGGGAGGCGGTACCGGGGAGCTGTTTTTT. The whole variable domain, remainder taken from reference TRBV28 and TRBJ2-2, is DVKVTQSSRYLVKRTGEKVFLECVQDMDHENMFWYRQDPGLGLRLIYFSYDVKMKEKGDIPEGYSVSREKKERFSLILESASTNQTSMYLCATNPLAGGGTGELFFGEGSRLTVL.

This rearrangement joins TRBV11-2 to TRBJ2-6; D call uncertain. Germline V lookup: CDR1 SGHAT, CDR2 FQNNGV. This CDR3 is 17 amino acids long. V gave up 5 bases and J gave up 2 bases, with 16 bases separating them. CDR3 protein: CASSLTSKVTGANVLTF. In nucleotides, the CDR3 is TGTGCCAGCAGCCTTACCTCGAAGGTGACTGGGGCCAACGTCCTGACTTTC.

CDR3 sequence reads: CASSTGQTRTLFF. In nucleotides, the CDR3 is TGCGCCAGCAGCACAGGACAGACCCGGACCTTGTTCTTC. The chain recombines TRBV5-1 with TRBJ2-1; D possibly corresponds to TRBD1 (6 bases). The ends were cut back, 4 bases at V and 15 bases at J, with 20 bases in the middle. The CDR3 runs to 13 residues. Germline CDR1 SGHRS, CDR2 YFSETQ.

V usage is TRBV4-2 and J usage is TRBJ2-1; 15 positions match TRBD2. Losses at the gene ends were 0 bases for V and 1 base for J; bases not matched to a gene: 1. From germline, CDR1 is LGHNA and CDR2 YNFKEQ. The CDR3 is 18 amino acids. The CDR3 nucleotides read TGTGCCAGCAGCCAAGACGGACTAGCGGGAGGGTCCTACAATGAGCAGTTCTTC. Amino acid sequence: CASSQDGLAGGSYNEQFF.

This chain joins TRBV14 and TRBJ1-1; 7 nucleotides align to TRBD1. CDR1 and CDR2 from the germline V gene are SGHDN and FVKESK. The J segment lost 1 base and the V segment lost 4 bases, leaving 6 bases of the junction unmatched. The length of the CDR3 is 15 residues. The CDR3 reads CASSRRRTGNTEAFF. The CDR3 region has the DNA TGTGCCAGCAGCCGGAGGCGGACAGGGAACACTGAAGCTTTCTTT.

The J gene is TRBJ2-3, the V gene TRBV9; the D is unclear. This CDR3 region has 12 residues. The germline CDR1 and CDR2 sequences are SGDLS and YYNGEE. The V and J ends lost 0 bases and 5 bases respectively, with 4 bases between them. CDR3: CASSVAGDTQYF. In DNA form, the CDR3 reads TGTGCCAGCAGCGTAGCTGGAGATACGCAGTATTTT.

The rearrangement links TRBV5-1 to TRBJ2-1; TRBD1 matches 7 bases. J gave up 5 bases and V 5 bases, and 4 bases lay outside the gene matches. Germline values: CDR1 SGHRS, CDR2 YFSETQ. The CDR3 loop spans 13 amino acids. CDR3 nucleotides: TGCGCCAGCAGAACTGACAGGGACAATGAGCAGTTCTTC. This gives the protein CASRTDRDNEQFF.

The J gene is TRBJ1-1, the V gene TRBV5-6, with D perhaps TRBD1 (6 bases). Germline values: CDR1 SGHDT, CDR2 YYEEEE. This CDR3 is built from 14 residues. V was shortened by 2 bases and J by 5 bases, with 13 bases between the two germline ends. This chain's CDR3 is CASSFTGAWTEAFF. As DNA, the CDR3 is TGTGCCAGCAGCTTTACGGGGGCTTGGACTGAAGCTTTCTTT.

The chain carries TRBV6-4 and TRBJ1-2; D call uncertain. Germline V lookup: CDR1 MRHNA, CDR2 SNTAGT. The CDR3 has 16 amino acids. V was clipped by 2 bases and J by 5 bases, with 18 bases between them. The CDR3 here is CASSDTEAAGLYGYTF. The CDR3 DNA is TGTGCCAGCAGTGACACAGAGGCTGCGGGCCTTTATGGCTACACCTTC.

The rearrangement uses TRBV28 and TRBJ2-7; D unclear. This CDR3 comprises 12 residues. CDR1 and CDR2 from the germline V gene are MDHEN and SYDVKM. V dropped 3 bases and J dropped 6 bases, with 9 bases sitting between them. The CDR3 DNA reads as TGTGCCAGCAGTTTTCTCATAGGCGAGCAGTACTTC. Its translation: CASSFLIGEQYF.

CDR3 nucleotide sequence: TGTGCCAGCAGCGTAGAGGCGGTGGGCTATGAGCAGTTCTTC. Translating it yields CASSVEAVGYEQFF. This chain joins TRBV9 and TRBJ2-1; D remains ambiguous. Germline V gives CDR1 SGDLS, CDR2 YYNGEE. The CDR3 loop spans 14 amino acids. The V and J ends lost 0 bases and 8 bases respectively, with 12 bases between them.

The rearrangement links TRBV2 to TRBJ2-2; no definite D call. The CDR3 contains 15 residues. V was clipped by 3 bases and J by 3 bases, with 11 bases between them. Germline V gene data show CDR1 as SNHLY and CDR2 as FYNNEI. As DNA, the CDR3 is TGTGCCAGCAGTGATAGTCACCCGGACACCGGGGAGCTGTTTTTT. Encoded protein: CASSDSHPDTGELFF.

The chain links TRBV6-5 to TRBJ1-1, with D unclear. The CDR3 covers 15 residues. The V gene lost 0 bases and the J gene lost 5 bases, with 13 bases spanning the gap. The germline V gene encodes CDR1 MNHEY and CDR2 SVGAGI. The CDR3 region has the DNA TGTGCCAGCAGTTACTCGCCCGGGGTTGGGACTGAAGCTTTCTTT. As protein: CASSYSPGVGTEAFF.

V is TRBV4-1 and J is TRBJ2-2; D uncertain. This CDR3 contains 14 residues. The V gene's germline CDR1 is MGHRA and CDR2 YSYEKL. Trimming stripped 5 bases from V and 0 bases from J, with 7 bases between. The CDR3 region is CASSTTANTGELFF. As DNA, the CDR3 is TGCGCCAGCAGCACCACAGCGAACACCGGGGAGCTGTTTTTT.

The V gene is TRBV30, the J gene TRBJ1-1; no firm D call. The CDR3 consists of 12 residues. The germline gives CDR1 GTSNPN, CDR2 SVGIG (reference sequence). V was cut by 3 bases and J by 9 bases, with 14 bases left in between. The DNA of the CDR3 is TGTGCCTGGAGGGACCCCGCGGGTAAAGCTTTCTTT. This encodes CAWRDPAGKAFF.

This clone has just a few counts. The CDR3 loop is CAWNSPYEQYF. As DNA, the CDR3 is TGTGCCTGGAACAGCCCCTACGAGCAGTACTTC. The V and J genes are TRBV30 and TRBJ2-7; D not certain. CDR1 and CDR2 (germline): GTSNPN, SVGIG (reference sequence). Between the trimmed V and J ends, which lost 4 bases and 2 bases, there was a span of 6 bases. The CDR3 length is 11 residues.

The genes are TRBV9 and TRBJ2-1, with 10 nucleotides matching TRBD2. After removal of 0 bases from V and 6 bases from J, the junction contained 12 bases not matched to a gene. Germline CDR1 is SGDLS and CDR2 is YYNGEE. This CDR3 spans 18 amino acids. The CDR3 sequence: CASSVESPGTSASNEQFF. CDR3 nucleotides: TGTGCCAGCAGCGTAGAGAGTCCCGGGACTAGCGCTTCCAATGAGCAGTTCTTC.

The chain joins TRBV11-3 to TRBJ2-7; D may be TRBD1 or TRBD2 (5 bases each). CDR1 is SGHNT and CDR2 is YENEEA in the germline V gene. The CDR3 sequence is 14 residues long. Between the trimmed V and J ends, which lost 5 bases and 3 bases, there was a span of 14 bases. CDR3 amino acids: CASSRRGASYEQYF. The CDR3 bases are TGTGCCAGCAGCCGTAGAGGGGCCAGCTACGAGCAGTACTTC.

In its sample, this clone was seen once. This chain connects TRBV28 to TRBJ2-7; 7 positions agree with TRBD1. Germline values: CDR1 MDHEN, CDR2 SYDVKM. Trimming took 4 bases from V and 5 from J; bases not matched to a gene: 14. The length of the CDR3 is 16 residues. The DNA for the CDR3 is TGTGCCAGCAGTTCTAAACGACAGGGCAGGCTCCACGAGCAGTACTTC. As protein: CASSSKRQGRLHEQYF.

The chain has TRBV6-4 and TRBJ2-2, with no clear D. CDR3 length: 9 residues. Trimming took off 7 bases at V and 15 bases at J, with 9 bases between the two ends. From germline, CDR1 is MRHNA and CDR2 SNTAGT. This CDR3 is CASKGPLFF. In nucleotides, the CDR3 is TGTGCCAGCAAGGGTCCGTTGTTTTTT.